This T cell receptor (beta chain) is from a study of post-analysis software for immune sequencing data. Study results and caveats: In patients, TRBV5-6, TRBV5-1 and TRBV20-1 belonged to roughly 5 TRBV segments found more frequently than in controls.

Unique molecular identifiers were carried by the TCR beta cDNA libraries. TCRdb called the PCR reads again in MiXCR, with one record for every CDR3 protein. Here the sample spans about 770,000 distinct CDR3 sequences, around 42% being singletons. This clonotype occurred once. As yet, its antigen is unknown. Germline V lookup: CDR1 SEHNR, CDR2 FQNEAQ (reference sequence). V gave up 2 bases and J gave up 2 bases, with 13 bases separating them. CDR3 length: 16 residues. This receptor was obtained from a girl aged 5-17 years with multiple sclerosis. Sequenced sample: blood. V usage is TRBV7-9 and J usage is TRBJ2-1; D may match TRBD1 or TRBD2 (6 bases each). The CDR3 here is CASSLSGGPTYNEQFF. The CDR3 DNA reads as TGTGCCAGCAGCTTAAGTGGGGGGCCAACCTACAATGAGCAGTTCTTC. Complete variable domain (other parts from reference TRBV7-9 and TRBJ2-1): DTGVSQNPRHKITKRGQNVTFRCDPISEHNRLYWYRQTLGQGPEFLTYFQNEAQLEKSRLLSDRFSAERPKGSFSTLEIQRTEQGDSAMYLCASSLSGGPTYNEQFFGPGTRLTVL.